These 10 T cell receptor beta chains were sequenced from one sample in a study of chemoradiotherapy in HPV16-positive cancers. Sequencing used immunoSEQ multiplex PCR; TCRdb keeps in-frame clones, though not all of them. The sample lists about 8,100 clones, just over 70% seen once, with roughly 20% in the top ten. This sample was taken from a patient who underwent chemoradiotherapy. All receptors derive from a human donor with HPV-associated anogenital cancer.

The chain recombines TRBV7-2 with TRBJ1-2; no clear D. Trimming cost V 2 bases and J 4 bases, with 11 bases left between them. The CDR3 loop spans 14 amino acids. The V gene's germline CDR1 is SGHTA and CDR2 FQGNSA. For the CDR3, the DNA is TGTGCCAGCAGCTTACCAGGAACCTTCTATGGCTACACCTTC. This encodes CASSLPGTFYGYTF.

The chain has TRBV28 and TRBJ1-1, with D hard to call. This CDR3 region has 15 residues. Germline-derived CDR1 and CDR2 are MDHEN and SYDVKM. V lost 2 bases, J lost 0 bases, and 10 bases lay in between. CDR3 in amino acids: CASSLPASLNTEAFF. Written as DNA, the CDR3 is TGTGCCAGCAGTTTACCTGCTAGCTTGAACACTGAAGCTTTCTTT. The full variable domain, completed using reference TRBV28 and TRBJ1-1, is DVKVTQSSRYLVKRTGEKVFLECVQDMDHENMFWYRQDPGLGLRLIYFSYDVKMKEKGDIPEGYSVSREKKERFSLILESASTNQTSMYLCASSLPASLNTEAFFGQGTRLTVV.

This rearrangement joins TRBV27 to TRBJ1-3, with a weak D call TRBD1 (5 bases). The CDR3 runs to 19 residues. Trimming removed 6 bases from V and 0 bases from J, with 24 bases in between. Germline loops: CDR1 MNHEY, CDR2 SMNVEV (reference sequence). The CDR3 coding sequence is TGTGCCAGCAGCTTTTGGGGCGTGATCCAGAGGACCTCTGGAAACACCATATATTTT. Protein sequence: CASSFWGVIQRTSGNTIYF.

This clone was seen only a few times. The CDR3 loop is CASSYRQGSPDGYTF. Written as DNA, the CDR3 is TGTGCCAGCAGCTACAGACAGGGGTCGCCGGATGGCTACACCTTC. This rearrangement joins TRBV7-2 to TRBJ1-2; 8 bases line up with TRBD1. The CDR3 length is 15 residues. Germline V gives CDR1 SGHTA, CDR2 FQGNSA. Trimming took 4 bases from V and 6 from J; bases not matched to a gene: 10.

This clone has only one observation. The chain is built from TRBV5-5 and TRBJ2-3; TRBD2 aligns across 11 bases. Germline V lookup: CDR1 SGHKS, CDR2 YYEKEE (reference sequence). The ends lost 4 bases at V and 5 bases at J; junction bases unmatched: 12. The length of the CDR3 is 17 residues. The CDR3 reads CASSRGLAGGSRDTQYF. In DNA, the CDR3 is TGTGCCAGCAGCCGGGGTTTAGCGGGGGGGTCAAGAGATACGCAGTATTTT.

A note on this clone: Germline is not matched at one junction end, which may reflect a read error. V gene TRBV7-7 combines with J gene TRBJ2-3, with 9 nucleotides matching TRBD2. The CDR3 spans 15 residues. Germline CDR1 is SSHAT and CDR2 is FNYEAQ (reference sequence). Here the CDR3 reads CASSPAGGPLDTQYF. The DNA for the CDR3 is TGTGCTAGCAGCCCGGCGGGGGGGCCTCTAGATACGCAGTATTTT.

This sequence joins TRBV28 and TRBJ2-7; the D is unclear. CDR3 length: 14 residues. Per the germline V gene, CDR1 is MDHEN and CDR2 is SYDVKM. V lost 1 base to trimming and J lost 2 bases, with 9 bases between them. CDR3 bases: TGTGCCAGCAGTTTATTGAGGTCCCCCTACGAGCAGTACTTC. Translated: CASSLLRSPYEQYF.

The chain links TRBV28 to TRBJ2-5; 9 bases align to TRBD2. Germline V lookup: CDR1 MDHEN, CDR2 SYDVKM. This CDR3 contains 16 residues. V lost 2 bases to trimming and J lost 5 bases; unmatched junction nucleotides: 9. In DNA form, the CDR3 reads TGTGCCAGCAGTTTAGCCCTAGCGGGGTCTTGGGAGACCCAGTACTTC. It codes for CASSLALAGSWETQYF.

The chain is built from TRBV25-1 and TRBJ2-3; 11 positions agree with TRBD2. V trimming: 5 bases; J trimming: 1 base; junction bases outside the gene matches: 8. Germline lookup yields CDR1 MGHDK and CDR2 SYGVNS. The CDR3 has 17 amino acids. The CDR3 loop is CASSPASGGKRTDTQYF. For the CDR3, the DNA is TGTGCCAGCAGTCCGGCTAGCGGGGGGAAACGCACAGATACGCAGTATTTT.

The V and J genes are TRBV25-1 and TRBJ1-2, with D unclear. The CDR3 consists of 10 residues. Per germline, CDR1 MGHDK and CDR2 SYGVNS. Trimming pared 5 bases from V and 8 bases from J, leaving 6 bases between. CDR3 protein: CASSYIGYTF. In DNA, the CDR3 is TGTGCCAGCAGTTACATAGGCTACACCTTC.